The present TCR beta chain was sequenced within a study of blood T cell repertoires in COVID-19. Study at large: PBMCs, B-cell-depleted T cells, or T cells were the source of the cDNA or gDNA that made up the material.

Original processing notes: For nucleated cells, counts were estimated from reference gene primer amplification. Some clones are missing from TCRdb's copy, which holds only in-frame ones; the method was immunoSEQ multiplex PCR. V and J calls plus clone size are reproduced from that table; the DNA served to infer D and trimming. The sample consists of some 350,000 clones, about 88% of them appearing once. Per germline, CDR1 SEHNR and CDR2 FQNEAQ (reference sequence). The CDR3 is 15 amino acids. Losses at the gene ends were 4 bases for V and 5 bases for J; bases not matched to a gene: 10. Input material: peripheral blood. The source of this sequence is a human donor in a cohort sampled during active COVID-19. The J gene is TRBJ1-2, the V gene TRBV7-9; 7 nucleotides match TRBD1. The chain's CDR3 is CASSSLGQGVYGYTF. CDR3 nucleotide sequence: TGTGCCAGCAGCTCTCTCGGGCAGGGGGTATATGGCTACACCTTC.